Listed here are 17 T cell receptor beta chains from one sample, sequenced in a study of CD8 T cells in Susac syndrome. About 0.45 to 1 ug RNA was reverse transcribed with random hexamers. One entry per CDR3 protein results from TCRdb running MiXCR on the immunoSEQ multiplex PCR reads. The data contain roughly 200,000 distinct CDR3 sequences, over 90% of them singletons. Specimen: CD4+ T cells from PBMCs. The receptors stem from a human donor with multiple sclerosis.

The genes are TRBV7-3 and TRBJ2-6; TRBD1 agrees at 10 bases. Germline values: CDR1 SGHTA, CDR2 FQGTGA. The V segment lost 5 bases and the J segment 0 bases; nucleotides outside the gene matches: 7. The CDR3 totals 18 residues. CDR3 in DNA: TGTGCCAGCAGCCAAGGACAGGGGGGAGGCTCTGGGGCCAACGTCCTGACTTTC. Protein product: CASSQGQGGGSGANVLTF.

The DNA of the CDR3 is TGTGCCAGCTCACCCGGGACAGGTAGAATCGAGCAGTTCTTC. This encodes CASSPGTGRIEQFF. The V call is TRBV18, the J call TRBJ2-1, with 8 bases aligning to TRBD1. V trimming: 3 bases; J trimming: 10 bases; junction bases outside the gene matches: 8. This CDR3 comprises 14 residues. Germline CDR1 reads KGHSH; CDR2 reads LQKENI.

The J gene is TRBJ1-5, the V gene TRBV29-1, with D hard to call. V lost 2 bases and J lost 5, with 10 bases in between. The CDR3 sequence is 13 residues long. The germline gives CDR1 SQVTM, CDR2 ANQGSEA. Here the CDR3 reads CSVESTADQPQHF. The CDR3 DNA follows: TGCAGCGTTGAAAGCACAGCAGATCAGCCCCAGCATTTT. The complete variable domain, with remaining parts taken from reference TRBV29-1 and TRBJ1-5, reads SAVISQKPSRDICQRGTSLTIQCQVDSQVTMMFWYRQQPGQSLTLIATANQGSEATYESGFVIDKFPISRPNLTFSTLTVSNMSPEDSSIYLCSVESTADQPQHFGDGTRLSIL.

The rearrangement uses TRBV14 and TRBJ1-1; 10 bases match TRBD1. V shed 0 bases and J 4 bases; nucleotides not matched to a gene: 5. Germline CDR1 reads SGHDN; CDR2 reads FVKESK. This CDR3 is 16 amino acids long. The CDR3 DNA reads TGTGCCAGCAGCCAAGATCCGGGACAGGGGCGCACTGAAGCTTTCTTT. Translation: CASSQDPGQGRTEAFF.

The chain joins TRBV19 to TRBJ1-1; TRBD1 agrees at 9 bases. The CDR3 loop spans 17 amino acids. V lost 5 bases to trimming and J lost 6 bases; unmatched junction nucleotides: 16. Germline V gives CDR1 LNHDA, CDR2 SQIVND (reference sequence). CDR3 nucleotides: TGTGCCAGTAGTCTCGCCGGGACAGGGATTATGGCGGCTGAAGCTTTCTTT. Protein sequence: CASSLAGTGIMAAEAFF.

The J gene is TRBJ2-5, the V gene TRBV20-1; 13 nucleotides agree with TRBD2. Germline V gene lookup returns CDR1 DFQATT and CDR2 SNEGSKA (reference sequence). The CDR3 runs to 13 residues. The ends lost 3 bases at V and 8 bases at J; junction bases unmatched: 3. CDR3 protein: CSASTSGGDTQYF. CDR3 nucleotide sequence: TGCAGTGCTAGTACTAGCGGGGGGGACACCCAGTACTTC.

The chain couples TRBV25-1 to TRBJ2-7; D unclear. V dropped 6 bases and J dropped 2 bases, with 11 bases sitting between them. This CDR3 is built from 13 residues. Per germline, CDR1 MGHDK and CDR2 SYGVNS. The CDR3 spells CASSQTDTYEQYV. The CDR3 DNA is TGTGCCAGCAGCCAAACTGATACCTACGAGCAGTACGTC.

This clonotype was observed once. This CDR3 is CASTPSGQPNTEAFF. CDR3 in DNA: TGTGCCAGCACCCCCTCGGGACAGCCGAACACTGAAGCTTTCTTT. This chain connects TRBV7-9 to TRBJ1-1; TRBD1 matches 7 bases. With V trimmed by 7 bases and J by 1 base, 9 bases remained unmatched. Germline-derived CDR1 and CDR2 are SEHNR and FQNEAQ (reference sequence). This CDR3 has 15 amino acids.

This clonotype was seen only once. This chain uses TRBV29-1 with TRBJ2-3; D possibly corresponds to TRBD2 (7 bases). CDR3 length: 14 residues. V gave up 4 bases and J gave up 1 base, with 12 bases separating them. The germline V gene has CDR1 SQVTM and CDR2 ANQGSEA. CDR3 sequence (DNA): TGCAGCGTTGTCCGGGGGGCGGGCACAGATACGCAGTATTTT. This translates into CSVVRGAGTDTQYF.

The V gene is TRBV20-1, the J gene TRBJ1-5, with D tentatively TRBD1 (6 bases). V was clipped by 5 bases and J by 7 bases, with 18 bases between them. The CDR3 has 14 residues. The germline V gene encodes CDR1 DFQATT and CDR2 SNEGSKA (reference sequence). The CDR3: CSAAGGGRRQPQHF. CDR3 bases: TGCAGTGCTGCAGGAGGGGGGCGACGCCAGCCCCAGCATTTT.

The chain uses TRBV7-8 and TRBJ1-1; TRBD1 is a possible D gene (5 bases). The length of the CDR3 is 16 residues. Germline V gives CDR1 SGHVS, CDR2 FQNEAQ. The V end was cut by 5 bases, the J end by 0 bases, with 16 bases between. CDR3: CASSQNSGRLNTEAFF. Written as DNA, the CDR3 is TGTGCCAGCAGCCAAAACTCGGGACGGTTGAACACTGAAGCTTTCTTT.

This rearrangement joins TRBV6-5 to TRBJ2-2; 13 positions match TRBD2. Per germline, CDR1 MNHEY and CDR2 SVGAGI. This CDR3 comprises 15 residues. Unmatched junction bases numbered 5, after V lost 6 bases and J lost 7 bases. In nucleotides, the CDR3 is TGTGCCAGCAGGAGGACTAGCGGGGGCTACGGGGAGCTGTTTTTT. This gives the protein CASRRTSGGYGELFF.

The CDR3: CSARAGYRDGYTF. The DNA for the CDR3 is TGCAGTGCTAGAGCGGGGTACAGGGACGGCTACACCTTC. V usage is TRBV20-1 and J usage is TRBJ1-2; a weak D match, TRBD1 (6 bases). This CDR3 comprises 13 residues. The germline gives CDR1 DFQATT, CDR2 SNEGSKA (reference sequence). V shed 1 base and J shed 8 bases, with 14 bases lying between them.

V usage is TRBV12-3 or TRBV12-4 and J usage is TRBJ2-1; D is perhaps TRBD1 or TRBD2 (6 bases each). CDR3 length: 16 residues. Trimming pared 2 bases from V and 0 bases from J, leaving 11 bases between. CDR3 coding DNA: TGTGCCAGCAGTTTAAGGGGGGCCAGCTCCTACAATGAGCAGTTCTTC. This translates into CASSLRGASSYNEQFF.

The V gene is TRBV27, the J gene TRBJ1-1, with TRBD1 matching over 9 bases. Trimming took 4 bases from V and 4 from J; bases not matched to a gene: 7. The length of the CDR3 is 15 residues. CDR1 and CDR2 (germline): MNHEY, SMNVEV (reference sequence). The CDR3 loop is CASSWDREFFTEAFF. The CDR3 nucleotides read TGTGCCAGCAGTTGGGACAGGGAATTCTTCACTGAAGCTTTCTTT.

The chain carries TRBV30 and TRBJ1-6, with a weak D call TRBD1 (6 bases). Per germline, CDR1 GTSNPN and CDR2 SVGIG (reference sequence). The CDR3 runs to 15 residues. With 1 base removed from V and 2 bases from J, the gap between germline ends came to 9 bases. The CDR3 DNA is TGTGCCTGGAGTGGTCGGACAGCCTATAATTCACCCCTCCACTTT. Its protein product is CAWSGRTAYNSPLHF.

The rearrangement joins TRBV7-8 to TRBJ2-5; 8 nucleotides align to TRBD2. J gave up 5 bases and V 5 bases, and 10 bases lay outside the gene matches. CDR3 size: 15 residues. CDR1 is SGHVS and CDR2 is FQNEAQ in the germline V gene. CDR3 bases: TGTGCCAGCAGCGGCCTGAACGGGGGGGAGGAGACCCAGTACTTC. Translating gives CASSGLNGGEETQYF.